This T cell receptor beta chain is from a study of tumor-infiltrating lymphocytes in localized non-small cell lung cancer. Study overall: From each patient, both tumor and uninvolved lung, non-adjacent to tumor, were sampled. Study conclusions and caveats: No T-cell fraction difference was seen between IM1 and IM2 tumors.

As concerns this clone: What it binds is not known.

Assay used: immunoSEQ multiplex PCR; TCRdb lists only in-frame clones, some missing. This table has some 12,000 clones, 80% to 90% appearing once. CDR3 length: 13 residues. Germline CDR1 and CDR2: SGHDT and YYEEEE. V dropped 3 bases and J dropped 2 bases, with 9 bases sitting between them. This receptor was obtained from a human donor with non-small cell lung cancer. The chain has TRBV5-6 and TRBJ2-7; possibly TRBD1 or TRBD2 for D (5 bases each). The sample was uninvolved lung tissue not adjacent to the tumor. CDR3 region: CASSWGFTYEQYF. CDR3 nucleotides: TGTGCCAGCAGCTGGGGGTTTACCTACGAGCAGTACTTC.